This entry lists 12 T cell receptor beta chains sequenced from one sample in a study of OX40 agonist ivuxolimab in advanced cancers. TCRdb's table, derived via immunoSEQ multiplex PCR, lists solely in-frame clones and lacks some. The repertoire holds almost 90,000 clones, with around nine tenths as singletons. The material was CD4+ or CD8+ T cells sorted from blood, obtained in a trial of the OX40 agonist ivuxolimab. The receptors shown here come from an adult with an advanced solid tumor such as melanoma, head and neck, liver or kidney cancer.

V is TRBV19 and J is TRBJ2-1, with a weak D call TRBD2 (5 bases). The CDR3 loop spans 13 amino acids. The V gene lost 10 bases and the J gene lost 8 bases, with 18 bases spanning the gap. The germline gives CDR1 LNHDA, CDR2 SQIVND (reference sequence). This CDR3 is CATVSLAGDEQFF. CDR3 DNA sequence: TGTGCCACCGTCAGTCTAGCCGGCGATGAGCAGTTCTTC.

As DNA, the CDR3 is TGTGCCAGCAGCCCCCGACACCAATTGAACACTGAAGCTTTCTTT. Encoded protein: CASSPRHQLNTEAFF. The V and J genes are TRBV11-2 and TRBJ1-1; D not resolved. V was shortened by 5 bases and J by 0 bases, with 13 bases between the two germline ends. The CDR3 runs to 15 residues. Per the germline V gene, CDR1 is SGHAT and CDR2 is FQNNGV.

The gene calls are TRBV11-2 and TRBJ2-3, with a tentative D call TRBD2 (6 bases). Trimming pared 1 base from V and 4 bases from J, leaving 21 bases between. The germline V gene has CDR1 SGHAT and CDR2 FQNNGV. The CDR3 spans 18 residues. The DNA of the CDR3 is TGTGCCAGCAGCTTAGGCAAAGCACTAGCACGGTCTTCAGATACGCAGTATTTT. Translation gives CASSLGKALARSSDTQYF. Complete variable domain (other parts from reference TRBV11-2 and TRBJ2-3): EAGVAQSPRYKIIEKRQSVAFWCNPISGHATLYWYQQILGQGPKLLIQFQNNGVVDDSQLPKDRFSAERLKGVDSTLKIQPAKLEDSAVYLCASSLGKALARSSDTQYFGPGTRLTVL.

In its sample, this clone was seen a few times. The gene calls are TRBV4-2 and TRBJ2-3; 8 bases align to TRBD2. There are 17 residues in the CDR3. The V gene's germline CDR1 is LGHNA and CDR2 YNFKEQ. V trimming: 0 bases; J trimming: 1 base; junction bases outside the gene matches: 6. The CDR3 DNA reads as TGTGCCAGCAGCCAAGATCTAACGGGGGGGGGCACAGATACGCAGTATTTT. The encoded protein is CASSQDLTGGGTDTQYF.

The chain employs TRBV9 and TRBJ2-5; D may match TRBD1 or TRBD2 (6 bases each). This CDR3 is built from 15 residues. Germline V gene sequence: CDR1 SGDLS, CDR2 YYNGEE. Between the trimmed V and J ends, which lost 4 bases and 1 base, there was a span of 14 bases. In nucleotides, the CDR3 is TGTGCCAGCAGCTTCCCGAAGGGGGGCCAAGAGACCCAGTACTTC. Translating it yields CASSFPKGGQETQYF.

This clone occurred a few times. The gene calls are TRBV5-1 and TRBJ2-7; 11 positions match TRBD1. V was clipped by 3 bases and J by 3 bases; unmatched bases: 5. The V gene's germline CDR1 is SGHRS and CDR2 YFSETQ. This CDR3 is built from 15 residues. CDR3 sequence (DNA): TGCGCCAGCAGCTGGACCGGGACAGGGGGCTACGAGCAGTACTTC. It translates to CASSWTGTGGYEQYF.

The chain uses TRBV5-1 and TRBJ2-6; 7 bases match TRBD1. Looked up from germline, CDR1 is SGHRS and CDR2 is YFSETQ. With 4 bases clipped from V and 0 bases from J, the junction kept 4 bases outside the gene matches. The CDR3 runs to 16 residues. The CDR3 DNA reads TGCGCCAGCAGCCGACAGGGTTCCTCTGGGGCCAACGTCCTGACTTTC. This gives the protein CASSRQGSSGANVLTF.

This chain links TRBV30 with TRBJ1-5, with 7 bases lining up with TRBD1. The CDR3 has 14 residues. From germline, CDR1 is GTSNPN and CDR2 SVGIG (reference sequence). The junction had 8 bases not matched to a gene; V was cut back by 3 bases and J by 6 bases. CDR3 bases: TGTGCCTGGAGGGGAAGACAGGGCACTCAGCCCCAGCATTTT. Residues: CAWRGRQGTQPQHF.

This rearrangement joins TRBV4-1 to TRBJ2-1; TRBD2 matches at 10 bases. The germline CDR1 and CDR2 sequences are MGHRA and YSYEKL. J gave up 7 bases and V 0 bases, and 6 bases lay outside the gene matches. This CDR3 region has 16 residues. CDR3 nucleotide sequence: TGCGCCAGCAGCCAAGATCTAGCGGGGGTTCAGAATGAGCAGTTCTTC. Protein sequence: CASSQDLAGVQNEQFF.

This chain joins TRBV7-2 and TRBJ1-2; D is unclear. The V and J ends lost 2 bases and 0 bases respectively, with 10 bases between them. CDR3 length equals 15 residues. The germline gives CDR1 SGHTA, CDR2 FQGNSA. The CDR3 DNA reads as TGTGCCAGCAGCTTAAGAAGGGAGGCTAACTATGGCTACACCTTC. Protein: CASSLRREANYGYTF.

The chain employs TRBV7-8 and TRBJ2-1; D possibly corresponds to TRBD1 (5 bases). V dropped 5 bases and J dropped 6 bases, with 20 bases sitting between them. Germline CDR1 SGHVS, CDR2 FQNEAQ. The CDR3 is 16 residues long. The DNA of the CDR3 is TGTGCCAGCAGCCCAGGGTCCAGGGCCCCCCTCAATGAGCAGTTCTTC. Protein product: CASSPGSRAPLNEQFF. Based on the CDR3 plus reference TRBV7-8 and TRBJ2-1, the full variable domain is GAGVSQSPRYKVAKRGQDVALRCDPISGHVSLFWYQQALGQGPEFLTYFQNEAQLDKSGLPSDRFFAERPEGSVSTLKIQRTQQEDSAVYLCASSPGSRAPLNEQFFGPGTRLTVL.

Note on this clone: One junction end disagrees with the germline gene, perhaps due to a read error. J is TRBJ1-4 and V is TRBV5-1; no clear D gene. The CDR3 is made up of 16 amino acids. Germline-derived CDR1 and CDR2 are SGHRS and YFSETQ. CDR3 in DNA: TGCGCCAGCAGCTTGGCGGGTGCCCGGGGTAATGAAAAGCTGTTTTTT. Protein: CASSLAGARGNEKLFF.